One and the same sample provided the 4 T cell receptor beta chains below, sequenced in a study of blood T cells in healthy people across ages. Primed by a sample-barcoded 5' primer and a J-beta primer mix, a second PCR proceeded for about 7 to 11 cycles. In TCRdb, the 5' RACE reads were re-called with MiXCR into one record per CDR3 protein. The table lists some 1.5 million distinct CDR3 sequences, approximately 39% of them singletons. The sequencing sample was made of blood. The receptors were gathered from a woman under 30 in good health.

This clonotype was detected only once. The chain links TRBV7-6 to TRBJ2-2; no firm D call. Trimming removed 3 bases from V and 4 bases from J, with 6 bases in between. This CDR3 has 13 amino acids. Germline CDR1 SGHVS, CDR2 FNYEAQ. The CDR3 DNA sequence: TGTGCCAGCAGCTTTCACGGCACCGGGGAGCTGTTTTTT. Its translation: CASSFHGTGELFF. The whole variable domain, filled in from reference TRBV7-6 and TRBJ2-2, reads GAGVSQSPRYKVTKRGQDVALRCDPISGHVSLYWYRQALGQGPEFLTYFNYEAQQDKSGLPNDRFSAERPEGSISTLTIQRTEQRDSAMYRCASSFHGTGELFFGEGSRLTVL.

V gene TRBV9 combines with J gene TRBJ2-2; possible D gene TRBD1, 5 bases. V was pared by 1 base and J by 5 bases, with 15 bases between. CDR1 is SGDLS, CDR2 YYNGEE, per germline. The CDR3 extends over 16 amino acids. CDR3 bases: TGTGCCAGCAGCGTACCCCCGGCAGGGAAAACCGGGGAGCTGTTTTTT. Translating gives CASSVPPAGKTGELFF.

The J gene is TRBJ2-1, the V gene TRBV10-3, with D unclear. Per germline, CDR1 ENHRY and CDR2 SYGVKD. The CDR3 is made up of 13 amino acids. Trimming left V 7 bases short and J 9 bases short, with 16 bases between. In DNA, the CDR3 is TGTGCCATCATTGGGCTAGATAACACTGAGCAGTTCTTC. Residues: CAIIGLDNTEQFF.

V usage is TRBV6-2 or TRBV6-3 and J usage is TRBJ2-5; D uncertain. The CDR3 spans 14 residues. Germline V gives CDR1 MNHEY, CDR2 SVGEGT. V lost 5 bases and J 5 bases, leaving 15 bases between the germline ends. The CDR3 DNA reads TGTGCCAGCAGTCAGATGGGTAGCCGGGAGACCCAGTACTTC. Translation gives CASSQMGSRETQYF.